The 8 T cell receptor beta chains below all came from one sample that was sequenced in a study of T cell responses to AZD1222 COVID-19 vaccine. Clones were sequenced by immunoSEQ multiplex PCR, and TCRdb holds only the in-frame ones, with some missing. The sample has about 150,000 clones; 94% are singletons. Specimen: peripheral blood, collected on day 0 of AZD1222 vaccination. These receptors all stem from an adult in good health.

CDR3 sequence reads: CASGGLAGYEQYV. The CDR3 nucleotides read TGTGCCAGCGGGGGACTAGCGGGCTACGAGCAGTACGTC. This chain connects TRBV6-4 to TRBJ2-7; 12 bases line up with TRBD2. The CDR3 contains 13 residues. After removal of 8 bases from V and 3 bases from J, the junction contained 2 bases not matched to a gene. Germline V CDR1 and CDR2: MRHNA, SNTAGT.

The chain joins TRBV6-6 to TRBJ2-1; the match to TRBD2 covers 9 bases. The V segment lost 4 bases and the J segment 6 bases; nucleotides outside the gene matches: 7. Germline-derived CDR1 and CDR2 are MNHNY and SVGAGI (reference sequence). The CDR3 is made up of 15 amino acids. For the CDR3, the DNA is TGTGCCAGCAGTTGGCTTAGCGGGAGTGGCAATGAGCAGTTCTTC. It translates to CASSWLSGSGNEQFF.

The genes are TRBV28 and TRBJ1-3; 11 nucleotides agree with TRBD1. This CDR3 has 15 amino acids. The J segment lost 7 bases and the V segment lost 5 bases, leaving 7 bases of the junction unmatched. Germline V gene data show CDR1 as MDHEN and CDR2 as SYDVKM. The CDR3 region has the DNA TGTGCCAGCAGTCCCGGCGGACAGGGGGCGAACACCATATATTTT. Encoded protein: CASSPGGQGANTIYF.

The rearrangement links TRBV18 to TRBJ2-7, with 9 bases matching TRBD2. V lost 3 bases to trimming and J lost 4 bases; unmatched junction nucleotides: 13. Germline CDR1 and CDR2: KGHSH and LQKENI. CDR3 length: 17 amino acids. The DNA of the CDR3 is TGTGCCAGCTCACCGACGTTTTCAGGACTAGCGCTGTACGAGCAGTACGTC. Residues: CASSPTFSGLALYEQYV.

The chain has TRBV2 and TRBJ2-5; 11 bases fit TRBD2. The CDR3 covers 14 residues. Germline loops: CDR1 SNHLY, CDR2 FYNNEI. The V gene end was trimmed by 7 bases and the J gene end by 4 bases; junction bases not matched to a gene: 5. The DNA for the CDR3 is TGTGCCAGCACTGTAGCGGGAGGGCGAGAGACCCAGTACTTC. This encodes CASTVAGGRETQYF.

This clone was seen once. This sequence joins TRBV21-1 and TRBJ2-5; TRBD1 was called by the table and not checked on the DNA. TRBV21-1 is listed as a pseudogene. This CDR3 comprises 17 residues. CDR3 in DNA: TGTGCCAGCAGCACTTACAGGGGTCGTACACCCCAAGAGACCCAGTACTTC. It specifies CASSTYRGRTPQETQYF.

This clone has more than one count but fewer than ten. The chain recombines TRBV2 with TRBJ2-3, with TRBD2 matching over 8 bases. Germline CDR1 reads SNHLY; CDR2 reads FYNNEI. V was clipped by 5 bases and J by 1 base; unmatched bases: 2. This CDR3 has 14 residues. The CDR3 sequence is CASSPTSGTDTQYF. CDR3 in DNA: TGTGCCAGCAGTCCGACTAGCGGCACAGATACGCAGTATTTT.

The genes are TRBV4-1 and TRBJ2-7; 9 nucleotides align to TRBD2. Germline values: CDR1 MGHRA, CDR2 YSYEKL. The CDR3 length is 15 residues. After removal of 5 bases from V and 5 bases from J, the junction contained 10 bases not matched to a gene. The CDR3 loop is CASSFGIAGGNEQYV. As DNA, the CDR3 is TGCGCCAGCAGCTTCGGGATTGCGGGAGGGAACGAGCAGTACGTC.